This TCR beta chain was recorded in a study of T cell responses to AZD1222 COVID-19 vaccine. Study information: Samples with a second dose at about 4 or about 12 weeks were pooled together.

TCRdb keeps only in-frame clones here, not all; method: immunoSEQ multiplex PCR. The table has 120,000 to 150,000 clones, roughly 87% seen once. The germline CDR1 and CDR2 sequences are KGHDR and SFDVKD. The CDR3 runs to 15 residues. The V segment lost 3 bases and the J segment 3 bases; nucleotides outside the gene matches: 3. This clone is a singleton in its sample. This clonotype originated in an adult in good health. The V and J genes are TRBV24-1 and TRBJ1-2, with 10 bases that match TRBD1. The sequencing here drew on peripheral blood, taken on day 0 of AZD1222 vaccination. The CDR3 DNA follows: TGTGCCACCAGTGATGCCGGGACAGGGGACTATGGCTACACCTTC. It yields the protein CATSDAGTGDYGYTF.